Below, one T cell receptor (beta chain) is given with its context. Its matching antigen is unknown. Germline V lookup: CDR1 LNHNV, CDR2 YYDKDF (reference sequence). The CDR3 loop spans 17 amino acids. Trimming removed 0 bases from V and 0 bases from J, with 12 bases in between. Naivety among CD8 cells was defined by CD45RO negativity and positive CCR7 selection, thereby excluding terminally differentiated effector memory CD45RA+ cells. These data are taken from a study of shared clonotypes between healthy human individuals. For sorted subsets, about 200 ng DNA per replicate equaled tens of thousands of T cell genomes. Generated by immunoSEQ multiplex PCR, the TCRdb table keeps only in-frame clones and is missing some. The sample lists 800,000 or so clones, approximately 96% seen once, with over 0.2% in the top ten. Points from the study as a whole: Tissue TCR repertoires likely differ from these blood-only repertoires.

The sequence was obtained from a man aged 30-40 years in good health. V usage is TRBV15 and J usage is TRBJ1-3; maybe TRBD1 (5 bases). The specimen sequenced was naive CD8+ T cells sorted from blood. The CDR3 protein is CATSRDHPTDSGNTIYF. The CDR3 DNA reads TGTGCCACCAGCAGAGATCATCCGACAGACTCTGGAAACACCATATATTTT.